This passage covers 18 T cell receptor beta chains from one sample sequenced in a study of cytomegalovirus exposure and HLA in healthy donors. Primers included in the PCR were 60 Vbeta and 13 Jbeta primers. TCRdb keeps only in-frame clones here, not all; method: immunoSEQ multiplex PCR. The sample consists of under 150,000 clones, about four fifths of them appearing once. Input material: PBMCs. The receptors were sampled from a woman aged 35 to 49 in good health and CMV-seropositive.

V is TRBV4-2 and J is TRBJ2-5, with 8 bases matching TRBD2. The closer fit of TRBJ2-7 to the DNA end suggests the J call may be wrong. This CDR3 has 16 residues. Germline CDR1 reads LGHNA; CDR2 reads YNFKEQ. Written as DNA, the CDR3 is TGTGCCAGCAGCCCCGTCAGCGGGAGCGGTACCTACGAGCAGTACTTC. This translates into CASSPVSGSGTYEQYF.

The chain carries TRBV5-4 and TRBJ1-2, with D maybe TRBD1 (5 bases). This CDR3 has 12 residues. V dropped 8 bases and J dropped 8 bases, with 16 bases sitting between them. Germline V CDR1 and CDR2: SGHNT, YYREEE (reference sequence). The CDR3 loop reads CASLDGGTGYTF. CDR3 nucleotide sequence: TGTGCCAGTCTCGACGGAGGGACCGGCTACACCTTC.

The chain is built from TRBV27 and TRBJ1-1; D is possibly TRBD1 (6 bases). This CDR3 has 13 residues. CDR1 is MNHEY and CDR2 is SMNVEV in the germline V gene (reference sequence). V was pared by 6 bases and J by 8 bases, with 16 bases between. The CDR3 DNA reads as TGTGCCAGCAGCCAACTGACAGGTTTCGAAGCTTTCTTT. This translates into CASSQLTGFEAFF.

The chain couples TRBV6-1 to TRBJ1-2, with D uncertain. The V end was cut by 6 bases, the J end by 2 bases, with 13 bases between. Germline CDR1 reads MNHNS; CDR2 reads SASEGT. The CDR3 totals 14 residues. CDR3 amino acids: CASRLDPGNYGYTF. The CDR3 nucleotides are TGTGCCAGCAGATTAGACCCCGGGAACTATGGCTACACCTTC.

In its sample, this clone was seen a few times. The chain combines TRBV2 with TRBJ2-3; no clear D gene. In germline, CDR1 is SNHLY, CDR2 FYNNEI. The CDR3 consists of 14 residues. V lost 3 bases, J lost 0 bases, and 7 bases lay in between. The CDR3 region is CASSDSSSTDTQYF. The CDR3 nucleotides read TGTGCCAGCAGTGACTCCTCTAGCACAGATACGCAGTATTTT.

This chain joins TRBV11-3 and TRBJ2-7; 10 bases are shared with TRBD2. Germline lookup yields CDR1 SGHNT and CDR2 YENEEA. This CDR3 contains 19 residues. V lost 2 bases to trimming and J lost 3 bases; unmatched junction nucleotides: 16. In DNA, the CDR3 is TGTGCCAGCAGCTTAATGGGGCGGCTAGCGGGAGTGGGTTTCTACGAGCAGTACTTC. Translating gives CASSLMGRLAGVGFYEQYF.

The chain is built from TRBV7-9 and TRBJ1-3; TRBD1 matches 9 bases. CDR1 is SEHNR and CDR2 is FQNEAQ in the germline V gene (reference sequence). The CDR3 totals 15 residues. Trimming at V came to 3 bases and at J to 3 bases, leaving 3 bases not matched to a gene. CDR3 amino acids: CASSLGQGDGNTIYF. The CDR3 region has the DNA TGTGCCAGCAGCTTGGGACAGGGAGATGGAAACACCATATATTTT.

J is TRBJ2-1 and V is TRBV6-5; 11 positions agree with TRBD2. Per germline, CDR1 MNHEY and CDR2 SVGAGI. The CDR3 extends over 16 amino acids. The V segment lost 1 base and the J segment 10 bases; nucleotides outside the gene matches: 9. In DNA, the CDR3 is TGTGCCAGCAGTTACTTCTTTAGCGGGAGGGCCGGGGAGCAGTTCTTC. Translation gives CASSYFFSGRAGEQFF.

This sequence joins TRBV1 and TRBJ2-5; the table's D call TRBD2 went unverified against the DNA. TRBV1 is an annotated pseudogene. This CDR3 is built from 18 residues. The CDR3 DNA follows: TGCACCAGCAGCCAAGAGGGCCCTAGCGCCCTGTACCAAGAGACCCAGTACTTC. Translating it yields CTSSQEGPSALYQETQYF.

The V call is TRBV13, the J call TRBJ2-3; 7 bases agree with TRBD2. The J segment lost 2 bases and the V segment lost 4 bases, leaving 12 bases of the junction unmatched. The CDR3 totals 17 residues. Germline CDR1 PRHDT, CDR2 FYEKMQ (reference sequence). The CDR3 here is CASSSRPGEGITDTQYF. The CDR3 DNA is TGTGCCAGCAGCTCTCGGCCTGGGGAGGGGATCACAGATACGCAGTATTTT.

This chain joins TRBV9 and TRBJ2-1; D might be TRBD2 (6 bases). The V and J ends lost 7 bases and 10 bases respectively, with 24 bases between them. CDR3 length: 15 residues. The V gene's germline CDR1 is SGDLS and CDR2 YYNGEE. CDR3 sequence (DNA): TGTGCCAGCCGGCGCCGGGACTCTTACGTTTACGAGCAGTTCTTC. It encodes CASRRRDSYVYEQFF.

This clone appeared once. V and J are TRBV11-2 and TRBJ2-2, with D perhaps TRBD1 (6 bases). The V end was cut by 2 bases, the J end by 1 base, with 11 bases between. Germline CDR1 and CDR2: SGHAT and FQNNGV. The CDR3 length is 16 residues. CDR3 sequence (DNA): TGTGCCAGCAGCTTAAGACAGGCTATGAACACCGGGGAGCTGTTTTTT. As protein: CASSLRQAMNTGELFF. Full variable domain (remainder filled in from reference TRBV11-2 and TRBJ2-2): EAGVAQSPRYKIIEKRQSVAFWCNPISGHATLYWYQQILGQGPKLLIQFQNNGVVDDSQLPKDRFSAERLKGVDSTLKIQPAKLEDSAVYLCASSLRQAMNTGELFFGEGSRLTVL.

The CDR3 DNA sequence: TGTGCCAGCAGCGAGGGACTAGCGGGGCTGGATGAGCAGTTCTTC. Amino acid sequence: CASSEGLAGLDEQFF. The chain is built from TRBV7-9 and TRBJ2-1; TRBD2 matches 13 bases. Germline-derived CDR1 and CDR2 are SEHNR and FQNEAQ (reference sequence). V dropped 5 bases and J dropped 8; count of bases not matched to a gene: 6. The CDR3 runs 15 residues. Full variable domain (remainder filled in from reference TRBV7-9 and TRBJ2-1): DTGVSQNPRHKITKRGQNVTFRCDPISEHNRLYWYRQTLGQGPEFLTYFQNEAQLEKSRLLSDRFSAERPKGSFSTLEIQRTEQGDSAMYLCASSEGLAGLDEQFFGPGTRLTVL.

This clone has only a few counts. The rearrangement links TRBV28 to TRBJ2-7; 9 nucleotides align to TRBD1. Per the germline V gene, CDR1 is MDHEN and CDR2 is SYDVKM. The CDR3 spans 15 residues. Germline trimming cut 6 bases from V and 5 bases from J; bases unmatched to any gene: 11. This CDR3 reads CASSRLGQGIDEQYF. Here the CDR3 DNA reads TGTGCCAGCAGCCGCCTGGGACAGGGAATTGACGAGCAGTACTTC.

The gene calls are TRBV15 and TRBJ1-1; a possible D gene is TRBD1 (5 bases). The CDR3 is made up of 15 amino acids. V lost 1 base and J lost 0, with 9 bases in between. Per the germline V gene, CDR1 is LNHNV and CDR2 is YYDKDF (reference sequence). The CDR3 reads CATSRVRAMNTEAFF. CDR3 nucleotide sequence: TGTGCCACCAGCAGAGTCAGGGCCATGAACACTGAAGCTTTCTTT. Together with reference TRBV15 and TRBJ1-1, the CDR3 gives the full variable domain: DAMVIQNPRYQVTQFGKPVTLSCSQTLNHNVMYWYQQKSSQAPKLLFHYYDKDFNNEADTPDNFQSRRPNTSFCFLDIRSPGLGDTAMYLCATSRVRAMNTEAFFGQGTRLTVV.

Here the CDR3 reads CASSLRGTYEQYF. The CDR3 DNA is TGTGCCAGCAGCTTGCGAGGGACCTACGAGCAGTACTTC. J is TRBJ2-7 and V is TRBV5-6, with D possibly matching TRBD2 (5 bases). V was pared by 1 base and J by 2 bases, with 7 bases between. This CDR3 is built from 13 residues. Germline-derived CDR1 and CDR2 are SGHDT and YYEEEE.

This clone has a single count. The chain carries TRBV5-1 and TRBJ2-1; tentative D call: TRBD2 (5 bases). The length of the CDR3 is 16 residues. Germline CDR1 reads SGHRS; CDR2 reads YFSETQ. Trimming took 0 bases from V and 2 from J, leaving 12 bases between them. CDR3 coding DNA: TGCGCCAGCAGCTTGGCACCTGGGAGCCCCTACAATGAGCAGTTCTTC. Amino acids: CASSLAPGSPYNEQFF.

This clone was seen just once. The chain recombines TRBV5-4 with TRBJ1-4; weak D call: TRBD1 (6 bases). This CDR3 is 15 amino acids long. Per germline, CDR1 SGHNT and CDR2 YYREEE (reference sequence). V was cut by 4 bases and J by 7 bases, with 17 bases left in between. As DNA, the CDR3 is TGTGCCAGCAGCCTAGCGGGGGGGCGTGTTGAAAAACTGTTTTTT. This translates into CASSLAGGRVEKLFF.